This TCR beta chain was documented in a study of shared clonotypes between healthy human individuals. Original processing notes: With immunoSEQ giving junction-only sequences and no quality scores, filtering differed. Only in-frame clones appear in the TCRdb table, and some are missing; sequencing was by immunoSEQ multiplex PCR. V, J and clone size reflect that table, while D and trimming were determined from the DNA. The sample has about 680,000 clones, approximately 79% seen once. About this clone itself: Its cognate antigen is unknown.

Study-level results: Shared across a few donors were roughly 5.3% of the naive CD4 clonotypes.

The sequenced sample was memory CD4+ T cells sorted from blood. Noted subset: CD45RA-negative fraction. The TCR was taken from a woman in her 30s in good health.

Here the CDR3 reads CASSPQGGKNIQYF. The CDR3 DNA reads TGTGCCAGCTCACCACAGGGGGGCAAAAACATTCAGTACTTC. This rearrangement joins TRBV18 to TRBJ2-4; D assignment may be TRBD1 or TRBD2 (6 bases each). The CDR3 loop spans 14 amino acids. CDR1 is KGHSH and CDR2 is LQKENI in the germline V gene. Between the trimmed V and J ends, which lost 1 base and 3 bases, there was a span of 7 bases.